This T cell receptor (beta chain) was sequenced during a study of cytomegalovirus exposure and HLA in healthy donors. The study, taken as a whole, reports: The classifier was said to identify cytomegalovirus status with high specificity and sensitivity.

This clone was seen at least ten times. Its antigen is currently unknown. Germline V CDR1 and CDR2: SGHRS, YFSETQ. V gave up 4 bases and J gave up 5 bases; unmatched junction bases: 16. This CDR3 region has 17 residues. PCR amplification relied on 60 Vbeta primers (plus 13 Jbeta primers). The table came from immunoSEQ multiplex PCR; TCRdb's copy has only in-frame clones and leaves some out. The sample has around 170,000 clones, 60% to 80% seen once. This sequence was found in a man in his sixties in good health and CMV-seronegative. The gene calls are TRBV5-1 and TRBJ2-7, with 9 bases fitting TRBD2. The specimen was PBMCs. The CDR3: CASSIFEGGAGGDEQYF. CDR3 nucleotide sequence: TGCGCCAGCAGCATATTCGAAGGGGGAGCGGGAGGAGACGAGCAGTACTTC.